The 13 T cell receptor beta chains below come from one sample, sequenced in a study of blood T cell repertoires in COVID-19. Libraries were prepared by immunoSEQ multiplex PCR; TCRdb keeps only in-frame clonotypes and omits some of them. The repertoire holds fewer than 150,000 clones, 78% seen once, with under 3% in the top ten. What was sequenced was peripheral blood. These receptors all stem from a man between 70 and 80 years old with acute or convalescent COVID-19.

The chain links TRBV2 to TRBJ1-5, with 8 positions matching TRBD1. The CDR3 totals 15 residues. Trimming took 7 bases from V and 7 from J; bases not matched to a gene: 12. Germline assignment: CDR1 SNHLY and CDR2 FYNNEI. The CDR3 spells CASTFTGQGGQPQHF. The CDR3 DNA is TGTGCCAGCACCTTCACCGGACAGGGTGGCCAGCCCCAGCATTTT.

This chain uses TRBV29-1 with TRBJ1-1; D call uncertain. The germline gives CDR1 SQVTM, CDR2 ANQGSEA. The CDR3 covers 13 residues. V lost 7 bases and J 5 bases, leaving 17 bases between the germline ends. In nucleotides, the CDR3 is TGCAGCGGCCGGAGGGAGCGGAGGACTGAAGCTTTCTTT. It is translated as CSGRRERRTEAFF.

This clone was observed many times. The rearrangement links TRBV4-1 to TRBJ2-1; D not certain. This CDR3 region has 15 residues. From germline, CDR1 is MGHRA and CDR2 YSYEKL. V gave up 4 bases and J gave up 0 bases, with 10 bases separating them. DNA of the CDR3: TGCGCCAGCAGCCTTTTATTGAGCTCCTACAATGAGCAGTTCTTC. It is translated as CASSLLLSSYNEQFF.

The CDR3 region is CASSQGLPRQGDTQYF. The CDR3 region has the DNA TGCGCCAGCAGTCAAGGACTACCACGCCAAGGGGATACGCAGTATTTT. The chain recombines TRBV5-1 with TRBJ2-3; weak D call: TRBD2 (6 bases). The CDR3 length is 16 residues. Germline values: CDR1 SGHRS, CDR2 YFSETQ. V lost 5 bases and J lost 6, with 22 bases in between.

This chain connects TRBV7-2 to TRBJ1-4, with TRBD1 identical over 8 bases. This CDR3 is built from 16 residues. Germline V gene lookup returns CDR1 SGHTA and CDR2 FQGNSA. V trimming: 4 bases; J trimming: 4 bases; junction bases outside the gene matches: 8. CDR3 nucleotides: TGTGCCAGCAGCTCCACAGGGGGGACAGTTAATGAAAAACTGTTTTTT. Its protein is CASSSTGGTVNEKLFF.

The V gene is TRBV21-1, the J gene TRBJ1-6; whether TRBD1, the table's D call, matches the DNA was not checked. TRBV21-1 is a pseudogene segment. The CDR3 runs 10 residues. CDR3 sequence reads: CASPRVPLHF. Here the CDR3 DNA reads TGTGCCAGCCCCAGGGTCCCCCTCCACTTT.

This clone was counted between two and nine times. The rearrangement links TRBV9 to TRBJ2-7, with a tentative D call TRBD2 (6 bases). The germline V gene has CDR1 SGDLS and CDR2 YYNGEE. The CDR3 consists of 13 residues. The ends were cut back, 2 bases at V and 5 bases at J, with 11 bases in the middle. CDR3 loop: CASSVLARDEQYF. Here the CDR3 DNA reads TGTGCCAGCAGCGTCCTAGCGCGCGACGAGCAGTACTTC. The full variable domain, rest sourced from reference TRBV9 and TRBJ2-7, is DSGVTQTPKHLITATGQRVTLRCSPRSGDLSVYWYQQSLDQGLQFLIQYYNGEERAKGNILERFSAQQFPDLHSELNLSSLELGDSALYFCASSVLARDEQYFGPGTRLTVT.

V is TRBV2 and J is TRBJ1-2; TRBD1 agrees at 8 bases. This CDR3 has 13 residues. V gave up 3 bases and J gave up 6 bases; unmatched junction bases: 3. The V gene's germline CDR1 is SNHLY and CDR2 FYNNEI. This chain's CDR3 is CASSEYRGNGYTF. The CDR3 region has the DNA TGTGCCAGCAGTGAGTACAGGGGGAATGGCTACACCTTC.

The J gene is TRBJ1-2, the V gene TRBV5-6; TRBD1 matches at 9 bases. In germline, CDR1 is SGHDT, CDR2 YYEEEE. Germline trimming cut 4 bases from V and 2 bases from J; bases unmatched to any gene: 6. This CDR3 is 15 amino acids long. DNA for the CDR3: TGTGCCAGCAGCCTAGGGACAGGGACCAACTATGGCTACACCTTC. This sequence encodes CASSLGTGTNYGYTF.

V usage is TRBV27 and J usage is TRBJ2-7; 10 nucleotides agree with TRBD1. Trimming took 3 bases from V and 5 from J; bases not matched to a gene: 7. The CDR3 contains 15 residues. Germline loops: CDR1 MNHEY, CDR2 SMNVEV (reference sequence). The CDR3 DNA reads as TGTGCCAGCAGTTTCCGGGACAGGGGCGGTCACGAGCAGTACTTC. Its protein is CASSFRDRGGHEQYF.

CDR3 DNA: TGTGCCAGCAGCTCCTCCCACAGGGGGCGAGGCGGCCCTAACTATGGCTACACCTTC. Its protein is CASSSSHRGRGGPNYGYTF. The V call is TRBV7-2, the J call TRBJ1-2; 9 nucleotides agree with TRBD1. The CDR3 extends over 19 amino acids. J was trimmed by 0 bases and V by 4 bases; bases with no gene match: 15. From germline, CDR1 is SGHTA and CDR2 FQGNSA.

The V gene is TRBV4-3, the J gene TRBJ2-7; tentative D call: TRBD2 (7 bases). The CDR3 is 15 residues long. CDR1 is LGHNA and CDR2 is YSLEER in the germline V gene. V lost 3 bases and J 2 bases, leaving 14 bases between the germline ends. The CDR3 coding sequence is TGCGCCAGCAGCCACCAAAGGGGGGGGCCCTACGAGCAGTACTTC. Amino acids: CASSHQRGGPYEQYF.

The rearrangement links TRBV7-2 to TRBJ2-1, with 7 bases lining up with TRBD1. Per germline, CDR1 SGHTA and CDR2 FQGNSA. J lost 6 bases, V lost 1 base, and 12 bases had no gene match. The CDR3 extends over 17 amino acids. This CDR3 is CASSLEGTVGTPNEQFF. The CDR3 DNA reads TGTGCCAGCAGCTTAGAGGGGACAGTCGGGACCCCCAATGAGCAGTTCTTC.